The entry below describes one TCR beta chain. This sample is part of a study of CD8 T cells in Susac syndrome. Random hexamers were used to reverse transcribe the RNA input (0.5 to 1 ug). The CDR3 of TCR beta was amplified by immunoSEQ multiplex PCR across 54 Vbeta and 13 Jbeta. TCRdb processed the immunoSEQ multiplex PCR reads anew with MiXCR; each CDR3 protein has one entry. The data hold over 130,000 distinct CDR3 sequences, with 90% to 95% observed a single time. The CDR3 loop spans 14 amino acids. V lost 5 bases and J lost 0, with 8 bases in between. Germline CDR1 is SNHLY and CDR2 is FYNNEI. This clonotype originated in a human donor with multiple sclerosis. Sequencing input: CD4+ T cells from PBMCs. This chain links TRBV2 with TRBJ2-1; D perhaps matches TRBD2 (5 bases). Written as DNA, the CDR3 is TGTGCCAGCAGTAGAACTAGCTCCTACAATGAGCAGTTCTTC. Translating it yields CASSRTSSYNEQFF.